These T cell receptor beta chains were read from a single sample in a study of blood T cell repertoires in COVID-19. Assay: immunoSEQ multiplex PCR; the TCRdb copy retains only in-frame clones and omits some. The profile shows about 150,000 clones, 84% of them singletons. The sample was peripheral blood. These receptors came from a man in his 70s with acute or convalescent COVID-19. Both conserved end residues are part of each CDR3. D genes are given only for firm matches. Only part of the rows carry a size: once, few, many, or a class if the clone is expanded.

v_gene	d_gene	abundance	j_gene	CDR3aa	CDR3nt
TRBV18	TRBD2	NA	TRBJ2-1	CASSPRATSGSGTYNEQFF	TGTGCCAGCTCACCACGAGCAACTAGCGGGTCAGGGACCTACAATGAGCAGTTCTTC
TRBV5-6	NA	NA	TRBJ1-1	CASSLSLHQGALLGEAFF	TGTGCCAGCAGCTTATCTCTACACCAGGGCGCATTATTAGGTGAAGCTTTCTTT
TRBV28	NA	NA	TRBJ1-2	CASSSQANYGYTF	TGTGCCAGCAGTTCACAGGCGAACTATGGCTACACCTTC
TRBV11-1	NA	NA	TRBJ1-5	CASSPGQNNQPQHF	TGTGCCAGCAGCCCTGGACAGAACAATCAGCCCCAGCATTTT
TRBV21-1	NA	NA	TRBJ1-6	CASSKRGFETYSPLHF	TGTGCCAGCAGCAAAAGGGGGTTCGAAACCTATTCACCCCTCCACTTT
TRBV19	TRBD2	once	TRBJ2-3	CASSLSAAGVLGTDTQYF	TGTGCCAGTAGTTTGTCCGCAGCGGGAGTTTTGGGCACAGATACGCAGTATTTT
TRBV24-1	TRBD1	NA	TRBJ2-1	CATSAPGTGVFRGRREQFF	TGTGCCACCAGTGCCCCCGGGACAGGGGTTTTCCGTGGCCGCAGAGAGCAGTTCTTC
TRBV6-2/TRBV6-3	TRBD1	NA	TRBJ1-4	CASSWAQGENEKLFF	TGTGCCAGCAGTTGGGCACAGGGGGAGAATGAAAAACTGTTTTTT
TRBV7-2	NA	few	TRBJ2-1	CASSLTGMNEQFF	TGTGCCAGCAGCTTAACAGGAATGAATGAGCAGTTCTTC
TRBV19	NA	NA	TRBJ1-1	CASSITVVNTEAFF	TGTGCCAGTAGTATTACGGTCGTTAACACTGAAGCTTTCTTT
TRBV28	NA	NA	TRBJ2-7	CAIQGPTSYEQYF	TGTGCCATACAGGGCCCGACCTCCTACGAGCAGTACTTC
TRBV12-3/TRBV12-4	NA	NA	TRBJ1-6	CASNLMRNSPLHF	TGTGCCAGCAATCTTATGAGAAATTCACCCCTCCACTTT
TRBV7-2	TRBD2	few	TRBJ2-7	CASSSPPSGTYEQYF	TGTGCCAGCAGCTCACCCCCAAGCGGGACCTACGAGCAGTACTTC
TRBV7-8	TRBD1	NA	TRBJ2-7	CASSRGRTGGDEQYF	TGTGCCAGCAGTCGAGGAAGGACAGGGGGCGACGAGCAGTACTTC
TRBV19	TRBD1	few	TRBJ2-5	CASSVTLWTGGISETQYF	TGTGCCAGTAGTGTAACCCTTTGGACAGGGGGGATTTCAGAGACCCAGTACTTC
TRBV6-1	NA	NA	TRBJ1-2	CASSESLHSHYGYTF	TGTGCCAGCAGTGAAAGCCTTCACAGTCACTATGGCTACACCTTC
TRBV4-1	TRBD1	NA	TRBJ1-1	CASSQESVKGQANTEAFF	TGCGCCAGCAGCCAAGAATCTGTCAAGGGACAGGCGAACACTGAAGCTTTCTTT
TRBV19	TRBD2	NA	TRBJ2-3	CASSPGRRTDTQYF	TGTGCCAGTAGCCCCGGGAGGCGCACAGATACGCAGTATTTT
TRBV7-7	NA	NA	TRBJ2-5	CASSLDLPGTQYF	TGTGCTAGCAGCTTAGACCTTCCAGGGACCCAGTACTTC
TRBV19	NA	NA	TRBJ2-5	CASSSPTGRETQYF	TGTGCCAGTAGTAGCCCGACAGGGAGGGAGACCCAGTACTTC
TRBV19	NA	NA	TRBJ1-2	CASSFKGDNYGYTF	TGTGCCAGTAGTTTTAAGGGAGATAACTATGGCTACACCTTC
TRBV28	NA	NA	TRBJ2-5	CASSLWITGGSETQYF	TGTGCCAGCAGTTTATGGATTACGGGGGGCTCCGAGACCCAGTACTTC
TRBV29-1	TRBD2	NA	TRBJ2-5	CSAAGDGGETQYF	TGCAGCGCCGCGGGGGATGGAGGCGAGACCCAGTACTTC
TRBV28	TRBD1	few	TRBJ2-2	CASSPGGSNTGELFF	TGTGCCAGCAGCCCAGGGGGCTCGAACACCGGGGAGCTGTTTTTT
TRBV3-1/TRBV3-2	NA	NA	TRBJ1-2	CASSRDSEIRYGYTF	TGTGCCAGCAGCCGAGATAGCGAGATCCGCTATGGCTACACCTTC
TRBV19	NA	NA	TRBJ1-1	CASMMFGAGNTEAFF	TGTGCCAGTATGATGTTTGGGGCGGGAAACACTGAAGCTTTCTTT
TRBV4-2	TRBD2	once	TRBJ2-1	CASSQDYGSGRWDEQFF	TGTGCCAGCAGCCAAGATTATGGTAGCGGGAGGTGGGATGAGCAGTTCTTC
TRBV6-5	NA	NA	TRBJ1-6	CASSFGTHNSPLHF	TGTGCCAGCAGTTTCGGGACACATAATTCACCCCTCCACTTT
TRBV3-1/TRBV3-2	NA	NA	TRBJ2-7	CASSLGVASGEQYF	TGTGCCAGCAGCCTCGGGGTGGCCTCTGGCGAGCAGTACTTC
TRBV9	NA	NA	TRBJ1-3	CASSVGQQLAGNTIYF	TGTGCCAGCAGCGTAGGACAGCAACTTGCTGGAAACACCATATATTTT
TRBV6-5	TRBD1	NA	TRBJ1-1	CASNQGASRAEAFF	TGTGCCAGCAATCAGGGGGCTTCGAGGGCTGAAGCTTTCTTT
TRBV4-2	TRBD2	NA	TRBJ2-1	CASSPGLAGENEQFF	TGTGCCAGCAGCCCAGGACTAGCGGGAGAAAATGAGCAGTTCTTC
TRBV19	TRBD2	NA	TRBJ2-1	CASGQKPGLAGLGEQFF	TGTGCCAGCGGTCAGAAACCGGGACTAGCTGGGTTGGGTGAGCAGTTCTTC
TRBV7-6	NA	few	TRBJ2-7	CASSSTPAQGYEQYF	TGTGCCAGCAGCTCCACTCCAGCACAGGGCTACGAGCAGTACTTC
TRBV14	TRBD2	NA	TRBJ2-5	CASSQDPGTIKTQYF	TGTGCCAGCAGCCAAGATCCCGGGACTATCAAGACCCAGTACTTC
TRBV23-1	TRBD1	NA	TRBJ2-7	CASRTSTGATEQYF	TGCGCCAGCAGGACTTCGACAGGGGCTACGGAGCAGTACTTC
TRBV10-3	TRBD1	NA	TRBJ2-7	CAISESGTAYEQYF	TGTGCCATCAGTGAGTCAGGGACAGCCTACGAGCAGTACTTC
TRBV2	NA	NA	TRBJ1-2	CASSERQPYGYTF	TGTGCCAGCAGTGAGCGACAGCCCTATGGCTACACCTTC
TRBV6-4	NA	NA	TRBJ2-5	CASSDSLRETQYF	TGTGCCAGCAGTGACTCGTTGCGGGAGACCCAGTACTTC
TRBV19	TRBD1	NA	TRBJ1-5	CASSSTGGVAQHF	TGTGCCAGTAGTTCGACAGGGGGAGTAGCCCAGCATTTT
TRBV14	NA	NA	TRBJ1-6	CASSHRGWNSPLHF	TGTGCCAGCAGCCACAGGGGATGGAATTCACCCCTCCACTTT
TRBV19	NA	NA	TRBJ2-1	CASSISAGLYNEQFF	TGTGCCAGTAGTATATCCGCGGGACTCTACAATGAGCAGTTCTTC
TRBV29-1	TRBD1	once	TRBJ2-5	CSAGQAQETQYF	TGCAGCGCTGGACAGGCCCAAGAGACCCAGTACTTC
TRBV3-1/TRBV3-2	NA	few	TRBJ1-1	CASSQGAGPGTEAFF	TGTGCCAGCAGCCAAGGGGCAGGGCCAGGCACTGAAGCTTTCTTT
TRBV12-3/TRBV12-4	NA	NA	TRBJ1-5	CASSPGFNQPQHF	TGTGCCAGCAGTCCAGGATTCAATCAGCCCCAGCATTTT
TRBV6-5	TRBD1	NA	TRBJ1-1	CASSYSYAGGVGAFF	TGTGCCAGCAGTTACTCGTACGCAGGGGGCGTAGGAGCTTTCTTT